These 8 T cell receptor beta chains came from one sample sequenced in a study of blood T cell repertoires in COVID-19. This table comes from immunoSEQ multiplex PCR, and its TCRdb copy is limited to in-frame clones, with some not included. The profile shows around 220,000 clones, approximately 86% of them singletons. Sequenced: PBMCs or T cells enriched from blood (not recorded which). The receptors shown here come from a woman between 50 and 59 years old with acute COVID-19.

The chain recombines TRBV2 with TRBJ1-1, with 7 bases that match TRBD1. There are 14 residues in the CDR3. The germline CDR1 and CDR2 sequences are SNHLY and FYNNEI. V lost 7 bases, J lost 3 bases, and 8 bases stayed unmatched. The CDR3 DNA follows: TGTGCCAGCACCCAACTGACAGGGTACACTGAAGCTTTCTTT. Its protein is CASTQLTGYTEAFF.

The CDR3 sequence: CASSLELAGALGEQFF. As DNA, the CDR3 is TGTGCCAGCAGTTTAGAGCTAGCGGGAGCGCTAGGCGAGCAGTTCTTC. The rearrangement uses TRBV28 and TRBJ2-1; TRBD2 aligns across 10 bases. V was pared by 2 bases and J by 10 bases, with 11 bases of the junction left unmatched. From germline, CDR1 is MDHEN and CDR2 SYDVKM. CDR3 length equals 16 residues.

This rearrangement joins TRBV13 to TRBJ1-2, with D perhaps matching TRBD1 (6 bases). This CDR3 has 16 residues. Germline V gives CDR1 PRHDT, CDR2 FYEKMQ (reference sequence). V was pared by 5 bases and J by 4 bases, with 20 bases between. CDR3 coding DNA: TGTGCCAGCAGCAACAGGAACAGGGTAGTGGGCTATGGCTACACCTTC. Translation: CASSNRNRVVGYGYTF.

CDR3 region: CASSTTVSGDAFYEQYF. CDR3 nucleotide sequence: TGTGCCAGCAGCACCACCGTCTCGGGAGACGCCTTCTACGAGCAGTACTTC. This chain joins TRBV28 and TRBJ2-7; D is possibly TRBD2 (6 bases). Per germline, CDR1 MDHEN and CDR2 SYDVKM. The CDR3 contains 17 residues. The V gene lost 6 bases and the J gene lost 3 bases, with 24 bases spanning the gap.

The V call is TRBV7-2, the J call TRBJ1-5; TRBD1 might be the D (5 bases). Trimming removed 2 bases at V and 0 bases at J, with 8 bases between. The CDR3 has 15 amino acids. Per germline, CDR1 SGHTA and CDR2 FQGNSA. This CDR3 is CASSLTGDSNQPQHF. CDR3 nucleotides: TGTGCCAGCAGCTTAACAGGTGATAGCAATCAGCCCCAGCATTTT.

The genes are TRBV5-1 and TRBJ2-3, with unresolved D. Per germline, CDR1 SGHRS and CDR2 YFSETQ. V dropped 0 bases and J dropped 0 bases, with 11 bases sitting between them. The CDR3 contains 16 residues. The CDR3 DNA is TGCGCCAGCAGCTTGGCGCTAACAGCTAGCACAGATACGCAGTATTTT. It translates to CASSLALTASTDTQYF. The full variable domain, its missing parts supplied by reference TRBV5-1 and TRBJ2-3, is KAGVTQTPRYLIKTRGQQVTLSCSPISGHRSVSWYQQTPGQGLQFLFEYFSETQRNKGNFPGRFSGRQFSNSRSEMNVSTLELGDSALYLCASSLALTASTDTQYFGPGTRLTVL.

This chain links TRBV5-1 with TRBJ1-5; 7 nucleotides line up with TRBD1. The CDR3 spans 15 residues. Germline V gene sequence: CDR1 SGHRS, CDR2 YFSETQ. Germline trimming cut 0 bases from V and 5 bases from J; bases unmatched to any gene: 5. CDR3 in amino acids: CASSLEGQTHQPQHF. CDR3 sequence (DNA): TGCGCCAGCAGCTTGGAGGGACAGACACATCAGCCCCAGCATTTT.

This clone was found a few times. The chain is built from TRBV27 and TRBJ1-1; the match to TRBD1 covers 8 bases. The CDR3 totals 11 residues. Looked up from germline, CDR1 is MNHEY and CDR2 is SMNVEV (reference sequence). The CDR3 nucleotides are TGTGCTACAGGGGGTAACACTGAAGCTTTCTTT. It translates to CATGGNTEAFF.